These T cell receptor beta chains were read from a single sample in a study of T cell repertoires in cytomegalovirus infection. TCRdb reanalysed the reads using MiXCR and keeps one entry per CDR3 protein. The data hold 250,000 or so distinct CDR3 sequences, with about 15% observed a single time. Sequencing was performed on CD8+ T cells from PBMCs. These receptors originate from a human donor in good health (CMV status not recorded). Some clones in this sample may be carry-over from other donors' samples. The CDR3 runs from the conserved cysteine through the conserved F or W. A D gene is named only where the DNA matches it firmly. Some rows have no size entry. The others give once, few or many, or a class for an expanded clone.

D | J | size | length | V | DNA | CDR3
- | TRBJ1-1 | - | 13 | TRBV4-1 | TGCGCCAGCAGCTCAGGGGACCCCACTGAAGCTTTCTTT | CASSSGDPTEAFF
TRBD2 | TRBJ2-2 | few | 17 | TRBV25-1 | TGTGCCAGCAGTGAAGGACTAGCGGATGAACACGCCGGGGAGCTGTTTTTT | CASSEGLADEHAGELFF
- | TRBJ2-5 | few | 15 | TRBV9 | TGTGCCAGCAGCCCGGGGACCCAGGGCGAAGAGACCCAGTACTTC | CASSPGTQGEETQYF
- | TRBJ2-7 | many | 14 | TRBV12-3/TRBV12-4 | TGTGCCAGCAGTTTTGGGGGGAGTCACTACGAGCAGTACTTC | CASSFGGSHYEQYF
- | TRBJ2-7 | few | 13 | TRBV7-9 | TGTGCCAGCAGCTCCACGACGGCCTACGAGCAGTACTTC | CASSSTTAYEQYF
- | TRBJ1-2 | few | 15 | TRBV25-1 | TGTGCCAGCAGTGAATCTTTGGGGGGCCCTAATGGCTACACCTTC | CASSESLGGPNGYTF
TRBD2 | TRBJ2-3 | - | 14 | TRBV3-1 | TGTGCCAGCAGCCCTGCGGGGGTCACAGATACGCAGTATTTT | CASSPAGVTDTQYF
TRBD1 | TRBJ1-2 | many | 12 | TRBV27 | TGTGCCAGCAAAGACAGGGGAGATGGCTACACCTTC | CASKDRGDGYTF
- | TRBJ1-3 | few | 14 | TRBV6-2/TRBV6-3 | TGTGCCACAGATGGGGGGGGGGACGGAAACACCATATATTTT | CATDGGGDGNTIYF
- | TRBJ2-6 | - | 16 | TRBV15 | TGTGCCACCAGCAGTGAGGACGGATCTGGGGCCAACGTCCTGACTTTC | CATSSEDGSGANVLTF
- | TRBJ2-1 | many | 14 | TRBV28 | TGTGCCAGCAGTTCCCCGGGTCCCTCGGGTGAGCAGTTCTTC | CASSSPGPSGEQFF
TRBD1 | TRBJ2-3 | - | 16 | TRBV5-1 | TGCGCCAGCAGCGCACAGGGGCTTAAACGCACAGATACGCAGTATTTT | CASSAQGLKRTDTQYF
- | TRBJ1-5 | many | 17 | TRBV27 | TGTGCCAGCAGCGGGCCCCGACAAGGAAGGGGCAATCAGCCCCAGCATTTT | CASSGPRQGRGNQPQHF
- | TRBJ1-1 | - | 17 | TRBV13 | TGTGCCAGCAGCACCTTTGACAACGCATCCGGGGGAACTGAAGCTTTCTTT | CASSTFDNASGGTEAFF
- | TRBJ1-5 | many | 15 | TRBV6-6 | TGTGCCAGCAGTTATGGGGACCTGAGCAATCAGCCCCAGCATTTT | CASSYGDLSNQPQHF
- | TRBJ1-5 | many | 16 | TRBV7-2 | TGTGCCAGCAGCTTAGTTTCTTGGGCAGGACATCAGCCCCAGCATTTT | CASSLVSWAGHQPQHF
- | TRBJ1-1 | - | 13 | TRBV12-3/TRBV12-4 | TGTGCCAGCAGGATGGGATTGAACACTGAAGCTTTCTTT | CASRMGLNTEAFF